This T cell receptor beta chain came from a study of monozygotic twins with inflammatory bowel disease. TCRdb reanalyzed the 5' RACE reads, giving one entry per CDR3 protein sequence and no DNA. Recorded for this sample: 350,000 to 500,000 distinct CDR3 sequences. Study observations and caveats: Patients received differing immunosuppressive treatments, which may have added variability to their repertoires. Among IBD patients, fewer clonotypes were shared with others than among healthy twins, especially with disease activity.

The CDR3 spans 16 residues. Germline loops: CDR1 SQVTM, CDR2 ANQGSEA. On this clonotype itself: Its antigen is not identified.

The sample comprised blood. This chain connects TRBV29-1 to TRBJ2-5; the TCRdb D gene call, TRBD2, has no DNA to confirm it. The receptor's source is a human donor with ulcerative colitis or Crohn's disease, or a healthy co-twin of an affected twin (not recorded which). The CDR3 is CSVEDRLAGELETQYF. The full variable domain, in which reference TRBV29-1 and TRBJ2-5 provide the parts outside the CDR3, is SAVISQKPSRDICQRGTSLTIQCQVDSQVTMMFWYRQQPGQSLTLIATANQGSEATYESGFVIDKFPISRPNLTFSTLTVSNMSPEDSSIYLCSVEDRLAGELETQYFGPGTRLLVL.